Following are 24 T cell receptor beta chains from one sample sequenced in a study of cytomegalovirus exposure and HLA in healthy donors. Generated by immunoSEQ multiplex PCR, the TCRdb table keeps only in-frame clones and is missing some. Among 95,000 to 150,000 clones listed, around nine tenths were seen once. Source material: PBMCs. These receptors originate from a woman aged 18 to 35 in good health and CMV-seropositive.

This chain uses TRBV5-1 with TRBJ1-1, with 7 bases that match TRBD1. The V segment lost 2 bases and the J segment 4 bases; nucleotides outside the gene matches: 5. This CDR3 region has 14 residues. The germline V gene has CDR1 SGHRS and CDR2 YFSETQ. The CDR3 loop is CASSFDRARTEAFF. The CDR3 DNA reads as TGCGCCAGCAGCTTTGACAGGGCTCGCACTGAAGCTTTCTTT. Based on the CDR3 plus reference TRBV5-1 and TRBJ1-1, the full variable domain is KAGVTQTPRYLIKTRGQQVTLSCSPISGHRSVSWYQQTPGQGLQFLFEYFSETQRNKGNFPGRFSGRQFSNSRSEMNVSTLELGDSALYLCASSFDRARTEAFFGQGTRLTVV.

V gene TRBV20-1 combines with J gene TRBJ1-2; D might be TRBD1 (5 bases). The germline V gene encodes CDR1 DFQATT and CDR2 SNEGSKA (reference sequence). V lost 8 bases and J 7 bases, leaving 14 bases between the germline ends. The CDR3 spans 11 residues. CDR3 in DNA: TGCAGTATAACAGGAAAGAGTGGCTACACCTTC. Translating gives CSITGKSGYTF.

This sequence joins TRBV6-1 and TRBJ2-1; 9 bases are shared with TRBD2. The CDR3 is made up of 15 amino acids. Trimming cost V 7 bases and J 5 bases; bases outside gene matches: 9. Germline assignment: CDR1 MNHNS and CDR2 SASEGT. The CDR3 region is CASNRGSGGNNEQFF. CDR3 bases: TGTGCCAGCAATCGTGGTAGCGGGGGCAACAATGAGCAGTTCTTC.

V and J are TRBV5-1 and TRBJ2-5, with TRBD2 matching 12 bases. This CDR3 is 15 amino acids long. J gave up 2 bases and V 4 bases, and 3 bases lay outside the gene matches. Looked up from germline, CDR1 is SGHRS and CDR2 is YFSETQ. The DNA for the CDR3 is TGCGCCAGCAGCCCCACTAGCGGGAGGCAAGAGACCCAGTACTTC. This translates into CASSPTSGRQETQYF.

This clone appeared a single time. V and J are TRBV4-1 and TRBJ2-1; TRBD2 matches at 15 bases. The V and J ends lost 2 bases and 9 bases, in that order; junction bases with no gene match: 8. The CDR3 loop spans 17 amino acids. CDR1 is MGHRA, CDR2 YSYEKL, per germline. The DNA for the CDR3 is TGCGCCAGCAGCCAAACCCGGACTAGCGGGAGGGCCCCTGAGCAGTTCTTC. Protein sequence: CASSQTRTSGRAPEQFF.

V and J are TRBV6-1 and TRBJ2-3; weak D call: TRBD2 (6 bases). Trimming took 5 bases from V and 4 from J, leaving 13 bases between them. The CDR3 sequence is 14 residues long. Germline V gene data show CDR1 as MNHNS and CDR2 as SASEGT. CDR3 amino acids: CASSSTRSADTQYF. The CDR3, as DNA: TGTGCCAGCAGTTCGACTAGGAGCGCAGATACGCAGTATTTT.

This chain joins TRBV7-9 and TRBJ2-1, with TRBD2 matching 14 bases. The germline V gene has CDR1 SEHNR and CDR2 FQNEAQ (reference sequence). The V gene end was trimmed by 4 bases and the J gene end by 2 bases; junction bases not matched to a gene: 4. CDR3 size: 17 residues. The CDR3 DNA follows: TGTGCCAGCAGCTCGACTAGCGGGAGGGCCCCCTACAATGAGCAGTTCTTC. This translates into CASSSTSGRAPYNEQFF.

The chain combines TRBV5-1 with TRBJ2-3, with a weak D call TRBD2 (6 bases). From germline, CDR1 is SGHRS and CDR2 YFSETQ. CDR3 length: 15 residues. The V end lost 0 bases, the J end lost 5 bases, and 13 bases lay between the germline ends. CDR3: CASSLVGGVEDTQYF. CDR3 in DNA: TGCGCCAGCAGCTTGGTCGGAGGGGTGGAAGATACGCAGTATTTT.

This clone was seen only once. The J gene is TRBJ1-2, the V gene TRBV30; D is perhaps TRBD1 (5 bases). Trimming took 0 bases from V and 2 from J, leaving 13 bases between them. This CDR3 spans 15 amino acids. Germline V gene data show CDR1 as GTSNPN and CDR2 as SVGIG (reference sequence). The CDR3 DNA reads TGTGCCTGGAGTGTATTTTCGGGGGGAAACTATGGCTACACCTTC. This codes for CAWSVFSGGNYGYTF.

This clone was counted a single time. This rearrangement joins TRBV7-2 to TRBJ2-7, with 7 bases lining up with TRBD1. The CDR3 runs to 14 residues. Germline V lookup: CDR1 SGHTA, CDR2 FQGNSA. With 6 bases clipped from V and 6 bases from J, the junction kept 11 bases outside the gene matches. CDR3 DNA sequence: TGTGCCAGCAGACCGACAGGGATACTCGCCGAGCAGTACTTC. Protein product: CASRPTGILAEQYF.

The chain carries TRBV5-1 and TRBJ1-4; 8 positions match TRBD1. Germline V CDR1 and CDR2: SGHRS, YFSETQ. The CDR3 is 16 residues long. The V gene end was trimmed by 1 base and the J gene end by 2 bases; junction bases not matched to a gene: 4. As DNA, the CDR3 is TGCGCCAGCAGCTTGACAGGGGGAGGGACTAATGAAAAACTGTTTTTT. It specifies CASSLTGGGTNEKLFF.

This clone was seen just once. The chain recombines TRBV9 with TRBJ2-5, with 9 bases lining up with TRBD2. V lost 0 bases to trimming and J lost 3 bases; unmatched junction nucleotides: 6. There are 16 residues in the CDR3. The germline CDR1 and CDR2 sequences are SGDLS and YYNGEE. CDR3 protein: CASSVDPAGGEETQYF. CDR3 DNA sequence: TGTGCCAGCAGCGTAGATCCAGCGGGGGGTGAAGAGACCCAGTACTTC.

The V gene is TRBV7-9, the J gene TRBJ2-7, with D hard to call. The V end was cut by 5 bases, the J end by 6 bases, with 11 bases between. From germline, CDR1 is SEHNR and CDR2 FQNEAQ (reference sequence). CDR3 size: 12 residues. The CDR3 is CASSPRQSEQYF. The DNA for the CDR3 is TGTGCCAGCAGCCCGCGGCAGAGCGAGCAGTACTTC.

The CDR3 loop reads CASSPTLAGGQYTQYF. DNA for the CDR3: TGTGCCAGCAGCCCCACTCTAGCGGGGGGGCAATATACGCAGTATTTT. The V and J genes are TRBV4-2 and TRBJ2-3, with 12 bases lining up with TRBD2. The CDR3 length is 16 residues. The V gene's germline CDR1 is LGHNA and CDR2 YNFKEQ. V lost 4 bases to trimming and J lost 7 bases; unmatched junction nucleotides: 9.

CDR3 protein: CASSPGGRPSGNTIYF. In DNA form, the CDR3 reads TGTGCCAGCAGCCCCGGCGGGAGACCCTCTGGAAACACCATATATTTT. The J gene is TRBJ1-3, the V gene TRBV7-9; D gene ambiguous. Germline CDR1 and CDR2: SEHNR and FQNEAQ (reference sequence). The CDR3 runs to 16 residues. Trimming left V 5 bases short and J 0 bases short, with 14 bases between.

V usage is TRBV11-2 and J usage is TRBJ1-2; no firm D call. Germline values: CDR1 SGHAT, CDR2 FQNNGV. V was pared by 4 bases and J by 4 bases, with 10 bases between. This CDR3 contains 13 residues. The CDR3: CASSSTGVYGYTF. CDR3 in DNA: TGTGCCAGCAGCTCCACGGGAGTCTATGGCTACACCTTC. Using reference TRBV11-2 and TRBJ1-2 for the parts outside the CDR3, the full variable domain is EAGVAQSPRYKIIEKRQSVAFWCNPISGHATLYWYQQILGQGPKLLIQFQNNGVVDDSQLPKDRFSAERLKGVDSTLKIQPAKLEDSAVYLCASSSTGVYGYTFGSGTRLTVV.

This chain uses TRBV4-3 with TRBJ2-7, with D perhaps TRBD2 (5 bases). CDR1 and CDR2 from the germline V gene are LGHNA and YSLEER. The CDR3 is 14 amino acids. V dropped 3 bases and J dropped 2 bases, with 11 bases sitting between them. As DNA, the CDR3 is TGCGCCAGCAGCCAGGCCCGAGGGACCTACGAGCAGTACTTC. This sequence encodes CASSQARGTYEQYF.

Written as DNA, the CDR3 is TGTGCCAGTAGTAGGGTGGACAACTCCTACAATGAGCAGTTCTTC. This sequence encodes CASSRVDNSYNEQFF. The J gene is TRBJ2-1, the V gene TRBV19; TRBD1 might be the D (5 bases). Germline V CDR1 and CDR2: LNHDA, SQIVND (reference sequence). CDR3 length equals 15 residues. V lost 4 bases and J lost 0, with 10 bases in between.

The J gene is TRBJ2-7, the V gene TRBV6-6; D is possibly TRBD2 (5 bases). This CDR3 comprises 12 residues. V was pared by 2 bases and J by 3 bases, with 5 bases between. The germline V gene has CDR1 MNHNY and CDR2 SVGAGI (reference sequence). The CDR3 is CASSYGLYEQYF. The DNA for the CDR3 is TGTGCCAGCAGTTACGGACTCTACGAGCAGTACTTC.

This rearrangement joins TRBV7-9 to TRBJ2-1; the D gene is possibly TRBD1 (6 bases). The CDR3 totals 14 residues. Germline CDR1 is SEHNR and CDR2 is FQNEAQ (reference sequence). V was trimmed by 5 bases and J by 5 bases, leaving 13 bases between them. This CDR3 is CASSITDSDNEQFF. The CDR3 coding sequence is TGTGCCAGCAGCATCACGGACAGCGACAATGAGCAGTTCTTC.

The V gene is TRBV5-5, the J gene TRBJ2-1; TRBD2 might be the D (5 bases). This CDR3 is 13 amino acids long. Trimming stripped 2 bases from V and 7 bases from J, with 10 bases between. Germline CDR1 is SGHKS and CDR2 is YYEKEE (reference sequence). In DNA, the CDR3 is TGTGCCAGCAGCTTATCTCGCGGGAATGAGCAGTTCTTC. Translated: CASSLSRGNEQFF.

The chain joins TRBV19 to TRBJ2-7, with 9 positions matching TRBD1. The J segment lost 6 bases and the V segment lost 8 bases, leaving 8 bases of the junction unmatched. The CDR3 runs 13 residues. Germline V gene sequence: CDR1 LNHDA, CDR2 SQIVND (reference sequence). The chain's CDR3 is CASSGTGKVEQYF. CDR3 DNA sequence: TGTGCCAGTTCCGGGACAGGGAAGGTCGAGCAGTACTTC.

The J gene is TRBJ1-1, the V gene TRBV19, with 7 bases that match TRBD1. The germline V gene encodes CDR1 LNHDA and CDR2 SQIVND (reference sequence). The ends lost 1 base at V and 6 bases at J; junction bases unmatched: 5. CDR3 length: 14 amino acids. DNA of the CDR3: TGTGCCAGTAGTATAGTCAGGGGGTCGGCTGAAGCTTTCTTT. Translation: CASSIVRGSAEAFF.

The V and J genes are TRBV6-1 and TRBJ2-3, with TRBD2 as a possible D gene (6 bases). Trimming stripped 0 bases from V and 1 base from J, with 20 bases between. Per the germline V gene, CDR1 is MNHNS and CDR2 is SASEGT. The CDR3 sequence is 19 residues long. This chain's CDR3 is CASSEARGTWAPRTDTQYF. DNA for the CDR3: TGTGCCAGCAGTGAAGCGCGGGGTACGTGGGCGCCTCGCACAGATACGCAGTATTTT.